This T cell receptor beta chain was retrieved from a study of blood T cell repertoires in COVID-19. Overall study: Samples taken during acute and convalescent COVID-19 were collected in the United States, Italy and Spain. The analysed material was cDNA or gDNA that came from T cells, B-cell-depleted T cells, or PBMCs.

TCRdb's table, derived via immunoSEQ multiplex PCR, lists solely in-frame clones and lacks some. The repertoire has fewer than 350,000 clones, approximately 87% of them found once; the top ten carry approximately 8%. This CDR3 is built from 14 residues. The V and J ends lost 4 bases and 0 bases respectively, with 9 bases between them. Looked up from germline, CDR1 is LGHDT and CDR2 is YNNKEL (reference sequence). J is TRBJ1-1 and V is TRBV3-1 (or the pseudogene TRBV3-2), with D uncertain. Sequencing used peripheral blood. The receptor's source is a woman aged 45 to 65 who had recovered from COVID-19. The DNA of the CDR3 is TGTGCCAGCAGCCCCCGGTCCTTGAACACTGAAGCTTTCTTT. Translated: CASSPRSLNTEAFF.